Described below is a single T cell receptor beta chain sequence and its context. Its antigen is undetermined. This entry comes from a study of T and B cells in COVID-19 patients. Whole-study context: In the active-infection cohort, about 90% of the 20 patients had comorbidities linked to unfavorable COVID-19 outcome. Study-level points and caveats: Active COVID-19 showed highly clonal TRB repertoires; recovery showed diversity and richness above healthy donors. Blood from mildly ill patients while symptomatic, and early samples from severe cases, were scarce.

Blood genomic DNA input for TRB amplification was about 240-550 ng. The length of the CDR3 is 14 residues. Trimming left V 5 bases short and J 10 bases short, with 17 bases between. Looked up from germline, CDR1 is SGHAT and CDR2 is FQDESV (reference sequence). Multiplex PCR with BIOMED2 TRB-A/B primer pools amplified TRB rearrangements. TCRdb redid the calling of the multiplex PCR reads with MiXCR, one entry per CDR3 protein. Among about 9,300 distinct CDR3 sequences, 37% were seen once, and the ten largest hold about 48%. The sequenced sample consisted of blood. This sequence was found in a human donor with active COVID-19. J is TRBJ1-4 and V is TRBV11-1; TRBD1 might be the D (5 bases). This CDR3 reads CASSQRPGGGKLFF. CDR3 in DNA: TGTGCCAGCAGCCAGCGCCCAGGCGGGGGAAAACTGTTTTTT.